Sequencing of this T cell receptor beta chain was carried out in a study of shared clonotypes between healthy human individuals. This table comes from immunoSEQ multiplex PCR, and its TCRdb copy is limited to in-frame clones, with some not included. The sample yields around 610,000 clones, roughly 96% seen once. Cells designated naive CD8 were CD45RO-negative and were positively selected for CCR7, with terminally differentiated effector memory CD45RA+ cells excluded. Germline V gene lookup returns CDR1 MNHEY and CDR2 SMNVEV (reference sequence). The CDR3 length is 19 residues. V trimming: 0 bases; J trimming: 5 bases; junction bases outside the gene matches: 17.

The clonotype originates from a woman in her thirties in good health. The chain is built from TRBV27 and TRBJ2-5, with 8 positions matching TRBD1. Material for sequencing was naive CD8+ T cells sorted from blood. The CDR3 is CASSLSPDREYFGSETQYF. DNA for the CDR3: TGTGCCAGCAGTTTATCCCCGGACAGGGAGTATTTTGGTTCGGAGACCCAGTACTTC.